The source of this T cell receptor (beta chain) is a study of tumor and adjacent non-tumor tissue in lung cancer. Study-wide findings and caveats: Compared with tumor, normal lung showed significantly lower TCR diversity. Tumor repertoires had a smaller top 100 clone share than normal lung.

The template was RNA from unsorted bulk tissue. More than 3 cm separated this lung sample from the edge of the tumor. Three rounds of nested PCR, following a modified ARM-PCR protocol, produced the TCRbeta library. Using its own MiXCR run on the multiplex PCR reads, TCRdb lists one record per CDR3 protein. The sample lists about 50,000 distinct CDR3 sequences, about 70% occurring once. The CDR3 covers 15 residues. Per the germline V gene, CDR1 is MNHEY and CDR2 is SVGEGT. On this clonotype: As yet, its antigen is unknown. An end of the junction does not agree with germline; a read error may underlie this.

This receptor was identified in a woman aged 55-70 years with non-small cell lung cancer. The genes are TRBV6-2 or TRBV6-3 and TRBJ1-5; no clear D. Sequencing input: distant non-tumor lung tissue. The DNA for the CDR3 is TGTGTCAGCAGTTACCCAAGTCAGCGTAGACAACCCCAGCATTTT. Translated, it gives CVSSYPSQRRQPQHF.